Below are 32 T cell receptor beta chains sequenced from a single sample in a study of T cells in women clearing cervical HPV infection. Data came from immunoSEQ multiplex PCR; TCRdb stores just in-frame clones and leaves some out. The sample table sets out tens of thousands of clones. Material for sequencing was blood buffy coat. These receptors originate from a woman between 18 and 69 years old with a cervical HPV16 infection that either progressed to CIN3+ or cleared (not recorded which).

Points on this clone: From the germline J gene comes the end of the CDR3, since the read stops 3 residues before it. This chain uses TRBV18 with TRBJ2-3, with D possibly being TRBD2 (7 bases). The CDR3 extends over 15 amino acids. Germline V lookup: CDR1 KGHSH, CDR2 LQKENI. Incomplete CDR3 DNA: TGTGCCAGCTCGCGAGGCAGGGGAGGGGATCAGCCG. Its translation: CASSRGRGGDQP. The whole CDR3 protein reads CASSRGRGGDQPQYF.

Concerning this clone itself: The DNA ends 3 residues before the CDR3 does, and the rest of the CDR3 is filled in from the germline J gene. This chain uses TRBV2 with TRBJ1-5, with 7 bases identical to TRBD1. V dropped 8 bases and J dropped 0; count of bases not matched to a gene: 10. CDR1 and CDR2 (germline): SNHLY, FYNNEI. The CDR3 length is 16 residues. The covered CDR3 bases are TGTGCCAGCCGAGACAGGGCGGTCCCTAGCAATCAGCCC. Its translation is CASRDRAVPSNQP. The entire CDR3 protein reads CASRDRAVPSNQPQHF.

CDR3 DNA, as far as it was read: TGTGCCAGCAGTGATAGGGGCCGAAGCAATCAGCCC. This codes for CASSDRGRSNQP. The whole CDR3 sequence is CASSDRGRSNQPQHF. The chain employs TRBV6-1 and TRBJ1-5; a weak D match, TRBD1 (5 bases). With the read ending 3 residues before the CDR3 end, the germline J gene is used to fill in that end. CDR3 length: 15 amino acids. Per germline, CDR1 MNHNS and CDR2 SASEGT. The V end lost 3 bases, the J end lost 1 base, and 10 bases lay between the germline ends.

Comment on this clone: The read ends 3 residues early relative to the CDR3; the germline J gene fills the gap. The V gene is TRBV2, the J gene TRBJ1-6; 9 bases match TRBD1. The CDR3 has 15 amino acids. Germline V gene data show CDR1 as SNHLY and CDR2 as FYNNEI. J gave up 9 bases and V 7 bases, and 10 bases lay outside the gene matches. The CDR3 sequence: CASNELQGASSPLHF. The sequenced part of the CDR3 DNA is TGTGCCAGCAACGAGCTACAGGGGGCGAGTTCACCC.

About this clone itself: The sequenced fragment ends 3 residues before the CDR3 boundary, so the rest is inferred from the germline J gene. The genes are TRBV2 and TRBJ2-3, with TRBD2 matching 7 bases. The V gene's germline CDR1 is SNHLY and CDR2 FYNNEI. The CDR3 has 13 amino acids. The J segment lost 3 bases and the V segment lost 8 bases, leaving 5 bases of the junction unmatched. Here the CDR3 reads CASGGELTDTQYF. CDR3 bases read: TGTGCCAGCGGGGGGGAGTTAACAGATACG.

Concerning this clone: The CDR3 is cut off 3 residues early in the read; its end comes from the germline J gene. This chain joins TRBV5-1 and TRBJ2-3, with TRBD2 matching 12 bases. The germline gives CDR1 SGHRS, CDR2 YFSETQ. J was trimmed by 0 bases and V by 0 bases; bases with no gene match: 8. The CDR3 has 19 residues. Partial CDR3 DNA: TGCGCCAGCAGCTTGGCCGGGAGGACTAGCGGGGTTAGCACAGATACG. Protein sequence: CASSLAGRTSGVSTDT. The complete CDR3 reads CASSLAGRTSGVSTDTQYF. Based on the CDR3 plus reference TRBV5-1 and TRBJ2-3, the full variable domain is KAGVTQTPRYLIKTRGQQVTLSCSPISGHRSVSWYQQTPGQGLQFLFEYFSETQRNKGNFPGRFSGRQFSNSRSEMNVSTLELGDSALYLCASSLAGRTSGVSTDTQYFGPGTRLTVL.

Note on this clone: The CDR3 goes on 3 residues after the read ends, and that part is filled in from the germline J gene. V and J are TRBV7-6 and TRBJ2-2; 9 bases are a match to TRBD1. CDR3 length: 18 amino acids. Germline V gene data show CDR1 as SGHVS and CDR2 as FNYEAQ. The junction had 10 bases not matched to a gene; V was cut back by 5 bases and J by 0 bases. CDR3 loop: CASSLQLTGGANTGELFF. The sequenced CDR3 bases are TGTGCCAGCAGCCTCCAGCTTACAGGGGGCGCGAACACCGGGGAG. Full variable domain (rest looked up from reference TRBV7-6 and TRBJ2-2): GAGVSQSPRYKVTKRGQDVALRCDPISGHVSLYWYRQALGQGPEFLTYFNYEAQQDKSGLPNDRFSAERPEGSISTLTIQRTEQRDSAMYRCASSLQLTGGANTGELFFGEGSRLTVL.

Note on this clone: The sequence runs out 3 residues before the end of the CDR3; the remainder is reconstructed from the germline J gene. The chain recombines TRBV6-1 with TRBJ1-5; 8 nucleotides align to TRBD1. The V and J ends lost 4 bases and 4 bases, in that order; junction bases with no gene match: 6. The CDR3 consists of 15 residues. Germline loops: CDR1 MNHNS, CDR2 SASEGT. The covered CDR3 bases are TGTGCCAGCAGTGCTACAGGGGGGGGAAATCAGCCC. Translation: CASSATGGGNQP. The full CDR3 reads CASSATGGGNQPQHF.

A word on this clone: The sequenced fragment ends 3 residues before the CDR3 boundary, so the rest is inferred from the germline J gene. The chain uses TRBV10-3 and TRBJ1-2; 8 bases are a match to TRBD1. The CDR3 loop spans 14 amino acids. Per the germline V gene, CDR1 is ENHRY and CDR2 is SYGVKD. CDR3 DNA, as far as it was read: TGTGCCATCAGTGAGTCGACGACAGGGGAGGGC. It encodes CAISESTTGEG. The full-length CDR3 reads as CAISESTTGEGYTF.

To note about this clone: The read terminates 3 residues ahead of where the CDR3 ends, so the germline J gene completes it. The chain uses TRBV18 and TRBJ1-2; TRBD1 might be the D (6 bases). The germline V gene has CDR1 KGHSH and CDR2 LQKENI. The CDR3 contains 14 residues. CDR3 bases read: TGTGCCAGCTCAAAGGGGGTCCCTAGCTACGAC. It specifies CASSKGVPSYD. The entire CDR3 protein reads CASSKGVPSYDYTF. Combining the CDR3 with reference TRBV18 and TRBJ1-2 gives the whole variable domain NAGVMQNPRHLVRRRGQEARLRCSPMKGHSHVYWYRQLPEEGLKFMVYLQKENIIDESGMPKERFSAEFPKEGPSILRIQQVVRGDSAAYFCASSKGVPSYDYTFGSGTRLTVV.

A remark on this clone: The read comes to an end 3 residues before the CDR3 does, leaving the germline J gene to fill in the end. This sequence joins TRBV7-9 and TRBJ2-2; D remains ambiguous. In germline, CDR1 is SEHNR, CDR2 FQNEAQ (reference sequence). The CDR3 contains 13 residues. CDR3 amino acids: CASRQNLVAPLFF. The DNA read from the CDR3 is TGTGCCAGCAGACAGAACCTTGTCGCCCCG.

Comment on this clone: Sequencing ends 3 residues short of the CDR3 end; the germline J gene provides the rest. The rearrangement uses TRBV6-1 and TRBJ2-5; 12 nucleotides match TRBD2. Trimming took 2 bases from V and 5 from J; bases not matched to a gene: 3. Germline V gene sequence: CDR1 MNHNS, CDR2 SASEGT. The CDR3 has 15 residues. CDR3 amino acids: CASSELAGGDETQYF. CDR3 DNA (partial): TGTGCCAGCAGTGAACTAGCGGGGGGGGATGAGACC.

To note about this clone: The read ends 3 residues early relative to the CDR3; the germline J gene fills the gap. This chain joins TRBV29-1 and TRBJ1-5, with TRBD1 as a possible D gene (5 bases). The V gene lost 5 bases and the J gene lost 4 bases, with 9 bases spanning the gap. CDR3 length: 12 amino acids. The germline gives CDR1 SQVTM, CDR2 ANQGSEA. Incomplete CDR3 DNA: TGCAGCGTTAGTGAGGGGAATCAGCCC. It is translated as CSVSEGNQP. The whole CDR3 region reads CSVSEGNQPQHF.

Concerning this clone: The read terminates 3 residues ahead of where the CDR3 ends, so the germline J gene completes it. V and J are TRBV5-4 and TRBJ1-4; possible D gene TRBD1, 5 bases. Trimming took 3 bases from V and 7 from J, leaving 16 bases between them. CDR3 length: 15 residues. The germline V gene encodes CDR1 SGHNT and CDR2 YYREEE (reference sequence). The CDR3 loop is CASSSPGASVEKLFF. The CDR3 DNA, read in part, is TGTGCCAGCAGCTCACCTGGGGCCTCGGTTGAAAAA.

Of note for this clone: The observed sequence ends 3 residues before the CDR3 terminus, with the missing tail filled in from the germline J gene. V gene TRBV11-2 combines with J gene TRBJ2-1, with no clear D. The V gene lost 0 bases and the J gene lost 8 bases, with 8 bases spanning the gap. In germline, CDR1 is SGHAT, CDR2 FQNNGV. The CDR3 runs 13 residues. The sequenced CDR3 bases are TGTGCCAGCAGCTTAGATCGGGTCCATGAG. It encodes CASSLDRVHE. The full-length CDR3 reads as CASSLDRVHEQFF.

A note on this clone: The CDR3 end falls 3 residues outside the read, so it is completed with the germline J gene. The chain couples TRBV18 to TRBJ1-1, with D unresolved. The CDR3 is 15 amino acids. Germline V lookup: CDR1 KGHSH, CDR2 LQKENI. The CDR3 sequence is CASSPAGGSSYEAFF. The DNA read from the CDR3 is TGTGCCAGCTCACCAGCGGGTGGGAGCTCCTACGAG.

The sequenced part of the CDR3 DNA is TGTGCCAGCCGACATGCAGGGAGGTATAACTATGGC. This translates into CASRHAGRYNYG. The whole CDR3 protein is CASRHAGRYNYGYTF. The chain joins TRBV28 to TRBJ1-2, with D perhaps matching TRBD1 (5 bases). The CDR3 extends 3 residues past the end of the read, so its final part is completed from the germline J gene. The CDR3 length is 15 residues. Trimming took off 8 bases at V and 1 base at J, with 17 bases between the two ends. CDR1 and CDR2 from the germline V gene are MDHEN and SYDVKM.

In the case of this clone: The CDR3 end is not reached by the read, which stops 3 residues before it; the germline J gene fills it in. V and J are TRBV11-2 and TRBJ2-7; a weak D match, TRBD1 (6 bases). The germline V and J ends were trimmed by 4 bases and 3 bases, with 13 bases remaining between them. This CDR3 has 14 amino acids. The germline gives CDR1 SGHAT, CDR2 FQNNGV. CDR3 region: CASSSTGLDYEQYF. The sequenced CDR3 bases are TGTGCCAGCAGCTCGACAGGATTAGACTACGAG.

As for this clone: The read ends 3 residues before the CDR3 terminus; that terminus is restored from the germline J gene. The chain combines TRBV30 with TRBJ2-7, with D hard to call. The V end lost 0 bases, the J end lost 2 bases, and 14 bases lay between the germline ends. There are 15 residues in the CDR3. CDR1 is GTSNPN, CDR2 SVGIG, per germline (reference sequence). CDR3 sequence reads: CAWSVMAGAAYEQYF. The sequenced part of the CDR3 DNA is TGTGCCTGGAGTGTCATGGCAGGTGCAGCCTACGAG.

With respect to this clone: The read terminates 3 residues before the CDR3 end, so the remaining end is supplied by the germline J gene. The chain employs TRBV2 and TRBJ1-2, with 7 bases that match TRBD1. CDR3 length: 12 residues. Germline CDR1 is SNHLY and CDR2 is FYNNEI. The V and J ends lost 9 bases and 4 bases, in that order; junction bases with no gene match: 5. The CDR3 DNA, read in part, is TGTGCCAGAGCAGACAGGGCCTATGGC. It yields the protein CARADRAYG. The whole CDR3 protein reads CARADRAYGYTF.

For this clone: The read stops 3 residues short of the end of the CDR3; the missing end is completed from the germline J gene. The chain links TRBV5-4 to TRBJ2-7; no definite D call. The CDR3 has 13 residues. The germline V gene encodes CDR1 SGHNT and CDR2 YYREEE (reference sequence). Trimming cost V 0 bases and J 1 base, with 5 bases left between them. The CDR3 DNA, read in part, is TGTGCCAGCAGCTTGGAACAGTCCTACGAG. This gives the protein CASSLEQSYE. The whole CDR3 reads CASSLEQSYEQYF.

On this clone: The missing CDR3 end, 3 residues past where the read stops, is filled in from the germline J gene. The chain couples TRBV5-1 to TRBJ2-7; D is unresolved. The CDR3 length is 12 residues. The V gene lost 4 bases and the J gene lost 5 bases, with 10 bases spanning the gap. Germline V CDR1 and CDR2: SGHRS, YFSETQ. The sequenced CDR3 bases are TGCGCCAGCAGCCTGAAAGCCAACGAG. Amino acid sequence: CASSLKANE. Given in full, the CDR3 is CASSLKANEQYF.

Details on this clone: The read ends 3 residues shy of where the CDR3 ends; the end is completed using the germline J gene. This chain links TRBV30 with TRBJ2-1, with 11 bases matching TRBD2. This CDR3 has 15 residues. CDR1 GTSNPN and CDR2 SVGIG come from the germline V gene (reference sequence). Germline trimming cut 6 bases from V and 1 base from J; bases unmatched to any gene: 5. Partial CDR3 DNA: TGTGCCTGCCACCGACTAGCGGGGTCCTACAATGAG. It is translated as CACHRLAGSYNE. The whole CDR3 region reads CACHRLAGSYNEQFF. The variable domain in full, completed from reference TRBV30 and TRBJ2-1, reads SQTIHQWPATLVQPVGSPLSLECTVEGTSNPNLYWYRQAAGRGLQLLFYSVGIGQISSEVPQNLSASRPQDRQFILSSKKLLLSDSGFYLCACHRLAGSYNEQFFGPGTRLTVL.

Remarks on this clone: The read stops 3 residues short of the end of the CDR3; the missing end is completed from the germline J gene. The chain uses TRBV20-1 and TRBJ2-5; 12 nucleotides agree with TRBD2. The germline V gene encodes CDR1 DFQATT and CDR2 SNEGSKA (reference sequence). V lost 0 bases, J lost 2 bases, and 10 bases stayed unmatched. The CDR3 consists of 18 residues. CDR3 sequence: CSARDASGGAGVQETQYF. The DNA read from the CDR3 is TGCAGTGCTAGAGATGCTAGCGGGGGGGCGGGAGTACAAGAGACC.

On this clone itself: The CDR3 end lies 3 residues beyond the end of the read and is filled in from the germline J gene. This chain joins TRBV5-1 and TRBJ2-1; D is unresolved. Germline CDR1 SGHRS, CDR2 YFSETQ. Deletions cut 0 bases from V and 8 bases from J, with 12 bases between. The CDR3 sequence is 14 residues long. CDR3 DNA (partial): TGCGCCAGCAGCTTGGGGGCCAGCAACGATGAG. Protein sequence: CASSLGASNDE. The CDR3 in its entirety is CASSLGASNDEQFF. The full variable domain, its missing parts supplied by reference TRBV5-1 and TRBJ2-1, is KAGVTQTPRYLIKTRGQQVTLSCSPISGHRSVSWYQQTPGQGLQFLFEYFSETQRNKGNFPGRFSGRQFSNSRSEMNVSTLELGDSALYLCASSLGASNDEQFFGPGTRLTVL.

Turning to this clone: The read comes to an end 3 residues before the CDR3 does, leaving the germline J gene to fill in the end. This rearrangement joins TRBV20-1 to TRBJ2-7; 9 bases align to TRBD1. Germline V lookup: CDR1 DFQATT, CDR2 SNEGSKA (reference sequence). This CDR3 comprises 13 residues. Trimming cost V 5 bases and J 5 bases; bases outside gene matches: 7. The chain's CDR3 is CSALGQGAHEQYF. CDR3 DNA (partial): TGCAGTGCTTTGGGACAGGGTGCCCACGAG.

The CDR3 reads CASSIAPREDYTF. Partial CDR3 DNA: TGTGCCAGTAGTATAGCGCCGCGGGAGGAC. The genes are TRBV19 and TRBJ1-2, with unresolved D. The read stops 3 residues short of the end of the CDR3; the missing end is completed from the germline J gene. The germline CDR1 and CDR2 sequences are LNHDA and SQIVND (reference sequence). The CDR3 runs 13 residues.

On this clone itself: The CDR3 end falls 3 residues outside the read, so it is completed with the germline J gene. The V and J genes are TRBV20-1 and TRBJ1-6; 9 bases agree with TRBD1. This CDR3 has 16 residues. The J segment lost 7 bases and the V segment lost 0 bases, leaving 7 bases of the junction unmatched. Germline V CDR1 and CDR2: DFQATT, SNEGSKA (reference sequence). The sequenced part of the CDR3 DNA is TGCAGTGCTAGAGATCTCCGGACAGGGGACAATTCACCC. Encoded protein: CSARDLRTGDNSP. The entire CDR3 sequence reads CSARDLRTGDNSPLHF.

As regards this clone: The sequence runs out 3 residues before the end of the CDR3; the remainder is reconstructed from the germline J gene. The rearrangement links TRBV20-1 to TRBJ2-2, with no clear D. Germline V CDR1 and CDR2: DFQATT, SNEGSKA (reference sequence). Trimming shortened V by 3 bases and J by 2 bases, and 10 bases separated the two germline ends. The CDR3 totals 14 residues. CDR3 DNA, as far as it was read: TGCAGTGCTAGTTCCAGGTTAAACACCGGGGAG. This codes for CSASSRLNTGE. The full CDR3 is CSASSRLNTGELFF.

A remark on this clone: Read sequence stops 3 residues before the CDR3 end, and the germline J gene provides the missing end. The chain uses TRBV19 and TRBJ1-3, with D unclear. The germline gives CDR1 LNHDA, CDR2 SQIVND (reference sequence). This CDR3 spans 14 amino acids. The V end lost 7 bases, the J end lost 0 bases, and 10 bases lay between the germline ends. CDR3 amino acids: CASKALSSGNTIYF. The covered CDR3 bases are TGTGCCAGTAAAGCCCTGAGCTCTGGAAACACC.

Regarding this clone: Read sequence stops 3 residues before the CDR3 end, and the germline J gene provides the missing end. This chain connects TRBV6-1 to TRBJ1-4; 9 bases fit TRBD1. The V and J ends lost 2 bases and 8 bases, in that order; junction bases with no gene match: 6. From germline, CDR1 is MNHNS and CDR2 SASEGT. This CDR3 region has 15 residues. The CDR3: CASSEPGQGTEKLFF. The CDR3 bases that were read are TGTGCCAGCAGTGAACCAGGACAGGGGACCGAAAAA.

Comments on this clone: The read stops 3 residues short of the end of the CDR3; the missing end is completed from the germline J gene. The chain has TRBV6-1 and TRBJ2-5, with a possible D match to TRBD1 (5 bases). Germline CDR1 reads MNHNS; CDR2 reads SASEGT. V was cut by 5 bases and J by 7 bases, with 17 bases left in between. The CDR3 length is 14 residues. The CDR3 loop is CASSQDSYMGTQYF. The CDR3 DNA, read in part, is TGTGCCAGCAGTCAAGACAGTTATATGGGGACC.